The clone carrying this T cell receptor beta chain is labeled as medium-sized (0.01 to 0.1%). Antigen: not known. The germline V and J ends were trimmed by 2 bases and 5 bases, with 6 bases remaining between them. This CDR3 is 12 amino acids long. Germline V lookup: CDR1 SGHAT, CDR2 FQNNGV. Indicated time point: sample taken at primary tumor resection. MiXCR, applied by TCRdb to the 5' RACE reads, yields one record per CDR3 protein. The sample has 6,000 or so distinct CDR3 sequences; around 7.1% are singletons. The data were obtained in a study of spatial heterogeneity in lung cancer. Overall study findings and caveats: Ubiquitous and regional nonsynonymous mutations were each tracked by the matching count of ubiquitous or regional expanded TCRs. Expanded intratumoral alpha and beta TCR counts tracked tumor mutation counts.

The rearrangement joins TRBV11-2 to TRBJ1-2; no clear D gene. This receptor was identified in a male donor with early-stage non-small cell lung cancer. Sequencing used lung tumor tissue, obtained at surgery. CDR3 coding DNA: TGTGCCAGCAGCTTAAGTGGGTATGGCTACACCTTC. Its protein product is CASSLSGYGYTF.